Only one count was recorded for the clone carrying this T cell receptor (beta chain). Antigen: not known. TCRdb's copy holds only in-frame clones and misses some; the assay was immunoSEQ multiplex PCR. The sample yields fewer than 35,000 clones, around 86% seen once. Viral peptide pool expansion of antigen-specific CD4+ T cells preceded sequencing in the ViraFEST assay. The culture ran for 10 days, and then CD4+ T cells were isolated. Each participant was administered two doses of either the BNT162b2 or the mRNA-1273 vaccine. Cultures got half-medium changes with IL-2 on days 3 and 7. These data come from a study of vaccination effects on CD4 cells after COVID-19. CDR1 SNHLY and CDR2 FYNNEI come from the germline V gene. The CDR3 runs to 13 residues. The germline V and J ends were trimmed by 5 bases and 5 bases, with 12 bases remaining between them. Points from the study as a whole: There were few convalescent patients in the study and no early post-infection timepoints.

The receptor was derived from a human donor who received a COVID-19 vaccine. Some clones in this sample may be carry-over from other donors' samples. This material consisted of CD4+ T cells from PBMCs cultured with SARS-CoV-2 spike peptides, taken after COVID-19 vaccination. The gene calls are TRBV2 and TRBJ2-5; D may be TRBD1 (6 bases). The DNA for the CDR3 is TGTGCCAGCAGTCAGACAGGAATGGAGACCCAGTACTTC. It specifies CASSQTGMETQYF.